The T cell receptor (beta chain) under discussion was sequenced for a study of cytomegalovirus exposure and HLA in healthy donors. CDR3 length: 15 amino acids. Germline V gene lookup returns CDR1 MNHNS and CDR2 SASEGT. Losses at the gene ends were 3 bases for V and 6 bases for J; bases not matched to a gene: 4. The study ran its PCR with 60 Vbeta and 13 Jbeta primers. Profiled with immunoSEQ multiplex PCR; TCRdb holds only in-frame clones, not every one. This table holds around 130,000 clones, 82% found once. Material: PBMCs. The sequence derives from a woman between 18 and 29 years old in good health and CMV-seronegative. The rearrangement uses TRBV6-1 and TRBJ1-6, with 8 bases fitting TRBD1. CDR3 bases: TGTGCCAGCAGTGACCGGGACAGGATTAATTCACCCCTCCACTTT. Translated, it gives CASSDRDRINSPLHF.